These T cell receptor beta chains were read from a single sample in a study of cytomegalovirus exposure and HLA in healthy donors. Assay used: immunoSEQ multiplex PCR; TCRdb lists only in-frame clones, some missing. This sample has roughly 100,000 clones, with about 70% found just once. The sample was PBMCs. Receptors were obtained from a man between 50 and 59 years old in good health and CMV-seropositive. Both conserved end residues are part of each CDR3.

CDR3 length	V gene	CDR3 protein
12	TRBV19	CASSIRGQPQHF
13	TRBV5-6	CASGQGTHYEQYF
13	TRBV9	CASSVVSGYEQYF
15	TRBV5-1	CASSLTSVNTGELFF
15	TRBV5-1	CASSSLQGPYYGYTF
13	TRBV10-3	CAITLKPDTEAFF
11	TRBV5-1	CASSSLSTIYF
15	TRBV9	CASSVEGVGANVLTF
15	TRBV12-5	CASGSGRLAIDTQYF
15	TRBV28	CASREQGRSGNTIYF
13	TRBV5-6	CASSSTGIGELFF
13	TRBV4-2	CASSQREGGTQYF
15	TRBV15	CATSTPGQGALGYTF
16	TRBV5-1	CASSSAPTGITGELFF
14	TRBV2	CASSEGGYTGELFF
17	TRBV4-1	CASSQLRDGSSGNTIYF
15	TRBV10-3	CAISEGGGRGEKLFF
13	TRBV4-1	CASSQENGYEQYF
11	TRBV20-1	CSAELANEQFF
13	TRBV7-2	CASSPRGGARAFF
13	TRBV5-1	CASSFTRQETQYF
16	TRBV5-1	CASSLAVGGGVDEQFF
17	TRBV18	CASSPTGGRRNTGELFF
17	TRBV19	CASSSGSPSALGSPLHF
16	TRBV5-1	CASSPIRQSSGNTIYF
13	TRBV12-5	CASGLESGVEAFF
14	TRBV28	CASLGDSNNQPQHF
16	TRBV7-9	CASSLTTRDRVNEQYF
15	TRBV27	CASSRRQVSSYEQYF
15	TRBV5-4	CASSWERTGRTEAFF
15	TRBV5-1	CASSRGTVDNNEQFF
15	TRBV7-2	CASSHLGQINQPQHF
20	TRBV5-5	CASSLGQGLAGVRGAYEQYF
15	TRBV7-2	CASRSVGGGGNTIYF
15	TRBV5-1	CASSLNGGFKETQYF
13	TRBV7-3	CASSSPGGRGYTF
14	TRBV5-6	CASSLTGGEETQYF
16	TRBV19	CASSKATGASYYEQYF
14	TRBV10-3	CAIMGDRVGNEQFF
16	TRBV5-5	CASSLAGFGVNYGYTF
14	TRBV11-2	CASSFYRNEYGYTF
15	TRBV15	CATSGGTGDNEKLFF
14	TRBV30	CAWSQSVVTGELFF
14	TRBV19	CASHSQGARYEQYF
13	TRBV2	CASNPRGSGEQYF
16	TRBV7-3	CASSLKRDSGTDTQYF
14	TRBV7-2	CASSKPGQPYEQYF
16	TRBV27	CASSLSVSRASNEQFF
16	TRBV7-9	CASSRPTGGLDYGYTF